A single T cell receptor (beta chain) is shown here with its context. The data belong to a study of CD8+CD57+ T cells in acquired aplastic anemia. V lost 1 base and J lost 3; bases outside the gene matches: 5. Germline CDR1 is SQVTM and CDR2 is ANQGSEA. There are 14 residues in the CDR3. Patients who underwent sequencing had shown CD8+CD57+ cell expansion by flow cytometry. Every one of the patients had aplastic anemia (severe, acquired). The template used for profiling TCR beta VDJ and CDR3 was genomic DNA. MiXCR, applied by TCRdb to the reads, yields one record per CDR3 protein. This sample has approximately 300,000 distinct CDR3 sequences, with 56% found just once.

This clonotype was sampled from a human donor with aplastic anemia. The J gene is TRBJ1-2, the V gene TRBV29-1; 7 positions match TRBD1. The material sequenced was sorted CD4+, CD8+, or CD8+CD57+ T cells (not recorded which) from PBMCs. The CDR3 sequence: CSVEGRTGDYGYTF. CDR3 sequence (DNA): TGCAGCGTTGAAGGTCGCACAGGGGACTATGGCTACACCTTC.